This T cell receptor (beta chain) was recovered during a study of cytomegalovirus exposure and HLA in healthy donors. Study details: The 120 or so validation repertoires used the same platform as the approximately 700 first-cohort repertoires (as reported by a later analysis). Study findings and constraints: TCR clusters originating in the first cohort tended to co-occur in the 120 validation repertoires, according to a later analysis. Most TCR sequences were uncommon, yet certain public TCRs appeared in many donors.

On this clone: What it binds is unknown.

This CDR3 has 16 amino acids. Trimming cost V 7 bases and J 6 bases; bases outside gene matches: 12. Germline CDR1 and CDR2: MDHEN and SYDVKM. Sequenced by immunoSEQ multiplex PCR; TCRdb stores in-frame clones only, minus some. The table lists 130,000 to 150,000 clones, roughly 90% of them singletons. The material sequenced was PBMCs. The V gene is TRBV28, the J gene TRBJ1-4; 9 bases fit TRBD1. The sequence was obtained from a man aged 18 to 30 in good health and CMV-seronegative. CDR3 loop: CASTRNVGQGYEKLFF. CDR3 sequence (DNA): TGTGCCAGCACCCGTAACGTGGGACAGGGTTATGAAAAACTGTTTTTT.